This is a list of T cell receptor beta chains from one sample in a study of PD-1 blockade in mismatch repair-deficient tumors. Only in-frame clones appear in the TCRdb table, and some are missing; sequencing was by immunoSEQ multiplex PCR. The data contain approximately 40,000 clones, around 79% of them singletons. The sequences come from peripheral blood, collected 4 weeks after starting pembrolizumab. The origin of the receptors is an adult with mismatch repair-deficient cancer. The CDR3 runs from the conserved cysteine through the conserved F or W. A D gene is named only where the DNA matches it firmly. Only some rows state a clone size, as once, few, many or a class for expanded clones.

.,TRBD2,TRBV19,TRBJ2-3,TGTGCCAGTAGTATAGGCGGGAGTGGCACAGATACGCAGTATTTT,CASSIGGSGTDTQYF
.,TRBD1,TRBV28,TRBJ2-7,TGTGCCAGCAGTCCCCTCGTGGCAGGGGGCCACTACGAGCAGTACTTC,CASSPLVAGGHYEQYF
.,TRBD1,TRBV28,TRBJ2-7,TGTGCCAGCAGTAAAGACAGGGGAGTCCACGAGCAGTACTTC,CASSKDRGVHEQYF
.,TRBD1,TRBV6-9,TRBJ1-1,TGTGCCAGCAGTTACTCCCCGGACAGGGGAGCTTTCTTT,CASSYSPDRGAFF
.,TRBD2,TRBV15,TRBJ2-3,TGTGCCACCAGCAGTAGCGGGAGGGCCTCAGATACGCAGTATTTT,CATSSSGRASDTQYF
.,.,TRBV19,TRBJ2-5,TGTGCCAGTAGTATACTAGGCGGGGAGACCCAGTACTTC,CASSILGGETQYF
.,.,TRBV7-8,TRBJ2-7,TGTGCCAGCAGCTTAGCCGCGGGGGCCCTCGAGCAGTACTTC,CASSLAAGALEQYF
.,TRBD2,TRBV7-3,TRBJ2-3,TGTGCCAGCAGCCAAGATACGACTAGCCCCTCTAGCACAGATACGCAGTATTTT,CASSQDTTSPSSTDTQYF
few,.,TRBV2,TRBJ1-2,TGTGCCAGCAGTGCCCTTTGGACAGATGAGTACTACGGCTACACCTTC,CASSALWTDEYYGYTF
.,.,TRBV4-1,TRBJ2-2,TGCGCCAGCAGCCAAGATACTAGCACCGGGGAGCTGTTTTTT,CASSQDTSTGELFF
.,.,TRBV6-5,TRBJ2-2,TGTGCCAGCAGTCCACATCCCTCGAACACCGGGGAGCTGTTTTTT,CASSPHPSNTGELFF
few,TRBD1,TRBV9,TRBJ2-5,TGTGCCAGCAGTGAGCTGACAGGGGTGCAAGAGACCCAGTACTTC,CASSELTGVQETQYF
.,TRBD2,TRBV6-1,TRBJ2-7,TGTGCCAGCAGTGGGACTAGCGGGACCTCTTTCGAGCAGTACTTC,CASSGTSGTSFEQYF
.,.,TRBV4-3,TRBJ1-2,TGCGCCAGCAGCCAAGTCCCCGGGGCTGGATGGGACTACACCTTC,CASSQVPGAGWDYTF
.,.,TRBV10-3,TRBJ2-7,TGTGCCATCAGTGCACTAAGCTCCTACGAGCAGTACTTC,CAISALSSYEQYF
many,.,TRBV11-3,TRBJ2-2,TGTGCCAGCAGCTTAGTGGCAGGGGACATCACCGGGGAGCTGTTTTTT,CASSLVAGDITGELFF
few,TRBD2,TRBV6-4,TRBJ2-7,TGTGCCAGCAGGAGGGACTACTCCTACGAGCAGTACTTC,CASRRDYSYEQYF
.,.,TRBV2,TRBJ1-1,TGTGCCAGCGACCCCTGGGACGGTTCGAGCACTGAAGCTTTCTTT,CASDPWDGSSTEAFF
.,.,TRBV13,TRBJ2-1,TGTGCCAGCAGCCCCCCGACAGCCAACAATGAGCAGTTCTTC,CASSPPTANNEQFF
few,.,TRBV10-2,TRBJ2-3,TGCGCCAGCAGTGAGTCTTGGGATACGCAGTATTTT,CASSESWDTQYF
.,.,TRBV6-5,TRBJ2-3,TGTGCCAGCAGTTATGGGGATGCACGCACAGATACGCAGTATTTT,CASSYGDARTDTQYF
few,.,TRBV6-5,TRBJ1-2,TGTGCCAGCAGCCGGACAGCTAACTATGGCTACACCTTC,CASSRTANYGYTF
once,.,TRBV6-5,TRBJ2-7,TGTGCCAGCAGTTCTACTAGCCGGGACGAGCAGTACTTC,CASSSTSRDEQYF
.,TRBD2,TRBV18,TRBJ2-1,TGTGCCAGCTCATCGCGGACTAGCGGGAACTTTAACAATGAGCAGTTCTTC,CASSSRTSGNFNNEQFF
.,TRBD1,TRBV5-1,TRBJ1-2,TGCGCCAGCAGCTTCGGACAGGGCGCCTATGGCTACACCTTC,CASSFGQGAYGYTF
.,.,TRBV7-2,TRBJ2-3,TGTGCCAGCAGCTACCGGGACACCTTCACAGATACGCAGTATTTT,CASSYRDTFTDTQYF
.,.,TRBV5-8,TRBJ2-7,TGTGCCAGCAGCTTGGGCTCTTGGGGGTGGTACGAGCAGTACTTC,CASSLGSWGWYEQYF
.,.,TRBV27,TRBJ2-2,TGTGCCAGCAGTTCTACTAGTATCGGGGAGCTGTTTTTT,CASSSTSIGELFF
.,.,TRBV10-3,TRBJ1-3,TGTGCCATCAGGACACCAGGGAAAACTCCTGGAAACACCATATATTTT,CAIRTPGKTPGNTIYF
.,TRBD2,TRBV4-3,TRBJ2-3,TGCGCCAGCAGCCAAAGACCGAATGTGCTAGCGGGAGGGCCGAATACGCAGTATTTT,CASSQRPNVLAGGPNTQYF
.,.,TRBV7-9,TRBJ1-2,TGTGCCAGCAGCCGGGACGGCTATGGCTACACCTTC,CASSRDGYGYTF
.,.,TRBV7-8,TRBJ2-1,TGTGCCAGCAGCTTAGCGACGACAGGCACCTACAATGAGCAGTTCTTC,CASSLATTGTYNEQFF
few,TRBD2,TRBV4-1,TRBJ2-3,TGCGCCAGCAGCCCAACCCCGAACCCCAGCGGGGGCACAGATACGCAGTATTTT,CASSPTPNPSGGTDTQYF
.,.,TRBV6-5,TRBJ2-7,TGTGCCAGCAGTTACCGAGCGGGTGGAGACGAGCAGTACTTC,CASSYRAGGDEQYF
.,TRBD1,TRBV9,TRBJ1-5,TGTGCCAGCAGCACGACAGGGGGTGGACAGCCCCAGCATTTT,CASSTTGGGQPQHF
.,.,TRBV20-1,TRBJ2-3,TGCAGTGCTGGCGACACAGATACGCAGTATTTT,CSAGDTDTQYF
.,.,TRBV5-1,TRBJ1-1,TGCGCCAGCAGCTTTGGCGGCCAGAACACTGAAGCTTTCTTT,CASSFGGQNTEAFF
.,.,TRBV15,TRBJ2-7,TGTGCCACCAGCAGAGAGGAGTTAACCTACGAGCAGTACTTC,CATSREELTYEQYF
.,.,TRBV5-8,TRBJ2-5,TGTGCCAGCAGTAGGTATTTCCAAGAGACCCAGTACTTC,CASSRYFQETQYF
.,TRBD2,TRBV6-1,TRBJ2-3,TGTGCCAGATCAGCGGGAGGGCCCACGGATACGCAGTATTTT,CARSAGGPTDTQYF
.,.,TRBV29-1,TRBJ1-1,TGCAGCGTTGAAGGCACAGGACTGTGGGAAGCTTTCTTT,CSVEGTGLWEAFF
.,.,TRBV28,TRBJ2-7,TGTGCCAGCAGTTCCCCGGACAAACCCTACGAGCAGTACTTC,CASSSPDKPYEQYF
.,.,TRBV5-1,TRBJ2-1,TGCGCCAGCAGCTTGGCCGGAGACGTTGTAGGCAATGAGCAGTTCTTC,CASSLAGDVVGNEQFF
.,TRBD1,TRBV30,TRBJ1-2,TGTGCCTGGACACAGGGGGCGCATGGCTACACCTTC,CAWTQGAHGYTF
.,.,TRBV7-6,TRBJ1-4,TGTGCCAGCAGCTTAGAGCAGGCCGGAGTTAATGAAAAACTGTTTTTT,CASSLEQAGVNEKLFF